Listed below are T cell receptor beta chains from one sample, sequenced in a study of CD8 T cells in Susac syndrome. One entry per CDR3 protein, called by TCRdb with MiXCR from the immunoSEQ multiplex PCR reads. The sample shows over 350,000 distinct CDR3 sequences, more than 80% of them seen only once. Sequenced sample: CD8+ T cells from PBMCs. The receptor set was obtained from a human donor with multiple sclerosis. CDR3s include the opening cysteine and the closing phenylalanine or tryptophan. Fields, in order: V gene, clone size, CDR3 protein. Clone size is shown for a subset of rows, as once, few, many or a class of expanded clone.

V gene: TRBV4-1
clone size: NA
CDR3 protein: CASSQGWSPSSF

V gene: TRBV9
clone size: NA
CDR3 protein: CASSSLSRSDNEQFF

V gene: TRBV6-1
clone size: NA
CDR3 protein: CASSEDEGMNTEAFF

V gene: TRBV4-1
clone size: NA
CDR3 protein: CASSPFRDAYNEQFF

V gene: TRBV28
clone size: NA
CDR3 protein: CASSNSGESDYGYTF

V gene: TRBV9
clone size: NA
CDR3 protein: CASSVGSGGYNEQFF

V gene: TRBV28
clone size: NA
CDR3 protein: CASSPSRGALQETQYF

V gene: TRBV19
clone size: NA
CDR3 protein: CASSTSGLPGELFF

V gene: TRBV10-1
clone size: NA
CDR3 protein: CASSETLQGNTEAFF

V gene: TRBV6-5
clone size: once
CDR3 protein: CASSYFTVDGLNTEAFF

V gene: TRBV14
clone size: NA
CDR3 protein: CASSQELVDYGYTF

V gene: TRBV27
clone size: few
CDR3 protein: CASTYSGGIGLQFF

V gene: TRBV30
clone size: NA
CDR3 protein: CAWNAGYGKTEAFF

V gene: TRBV4-1
clone size: NA
CDR3 protein: CASSQDSASGLIYNEQFF

V gene: TRBV19
clone size: NA
CDR3 protein: CATSQGVGTEAFF

V gene: TRBV19
clone size: NA
CDR3 protein: CASSRQREGVGELFF

V gene: TRBV20-1
clone size: NA
CDR3 protein: CSATYQGARTEAFF

V gene: TRBV4-1
clone size: once
CDR3 protein: CASSQASDGLAPYEQYF

V gene: TRBV27
clone size: NA
CDR3 protein: CASSLVTRASYEQYF

V gene: TRBV29-1
clone size: NA
CDR3 protein: CSVEEGLNYGYTF

V gene: TRBV4-2
clone size: NA
CDR3 protein: CASSLGLAGGSYNEQFF

V gene: TRBV12-3/TRBV12-4
clone size: NA
CDR3 protein: CASTKLAGDEDTQYF

V gene: TRBV30
clone size: NA
CDR3 protein: CAWTWGYSTEAFF

V gene: TRBV19
clone size: NA
CDR3 protein: CASAGVGYEQYF

V gene: TRBV27
clone size: NA
CDR3 protein: CASSLSVQPATEAFF

V gene: TRBV12-5
clone size: NA
CDR3 protein: CASGFDSYEQYF

V gene: TRBV5-1
clone size: NA
CDR3 protein: CASSLVPGYEQYF

V gene: TRBV27
clone size: NA
CDR3 protein: CASSLGGSTHEQYF

V gene: TRBV4-1
clone size: few
CDR3 protein: CASSPQQETFDYGYTF

V gene: TRBV6-1
clone size: NA
CDR3 protein: CASTPLPPTPLHYNEQFF

V gene: TRBV25-1
clone size: NA
CDR3 protein: CASSELLTYNEQFF

V gene: TRBV28
clone size: NA
CDR3 protein: CASNLLSSYNEQFF

V gene: TRBV19
clone size: NA
CDR3 protein: CASSDGDYGYTF

V gene: TRBV12-2
clone size: NA
CDR3 protein: CASRLSGRAPTGELFF

V gene: TRBV15
clone size: NA
CDR3 protein: CATSMDTDYNSPLHF

V gene: TRBV30
clone size: NA
CDR3 protein: CAWSARGQTTIYGYTF

V gene: TRBV12-3/TRBV12-4
clone size: once
CDR3 protein: CASSSTRDRGTGELFF

V gene: TRBV28
clone size: NA
CDR3 protein: CASSFQLAYEQYF

V gene: TRBV15
clone size: NA
CDR3 protein: CATSRDRSDYEQYF

V gene: TRBV27
clone size: NA
CDR3 protein: CASSAGPDSVYEQYF

V gene: TRBV30
clone size: NA
CDR3 protein: CAWKRVGTEAFF

V gene: TRBV27
clone size: NA
CDR3 protein: CASSLIGTSTTDTQYF

V gene: TRBV29-1
clone size: NA
CDR3 protein: CSVDEGLNTEAFF

V gene: TRBV4-2
clone size: NA
CDR3 protein: CASSQEGREAFF

V gene: TRBV6-1
clone size: once
CDR3 protein: CASSDSQAYGYTF

V gene: TRBV30
clone size: few
CDR3 protein: CAWSAGGLSYEQYF